This is a list of T cell receptor beta chains from one sample in a study of T-cell reconstitution after alpha-beta-depleted transplantation in children. Each CDR3 protein gets one entry after TCRdb re-called the PCR reads with MiXCR. This sample has about 640,000 distinct CDR3 sequences, with over 15% found just once. The specimen comprised PBMCs from the stem cell graft donor, sampled from the stem cell graft. These receptors came from a human donor who donated a stem cell graft to a child with acute myeloid leukemia. The CDR3 runs from the conserved cysteine through the conserved F or W. D genes are given only for firm matches. Where a row states a size, it is once, few, many or the class of an expanded clone; other rows omit it.

clone size,J gene,D gene,V gene,CDR3 protein,CDR3 DNA
many,TRBJ2-5,TRBD2,TRBV20-1,CSLGGGGEETQYF,TGCAGTCTCGGCGGGGGAGGCGAAGAGACCCAGTACTTC
-,TRBJ1-1,-,TRBV4-3,CASSPQPPGVSTEAFF,TGCGCCAGCAGCCCCCAACCCCCTGGAGTATCGACTGAAGCTTTCTTT
many,TRBJ1-4,TRBD1,TRBV20-1,CSARGGGAEKLFF,TGCAGTGCTAGGGGAGGGGGCGCTGAAAAACTGTTTTTT
-,TRBJ2-5,-,TRBV14,CASSQRLGWETQYF,TGTGCCAGCAGCCAACGCTTAGGATGGGAGACCCAGTACTTC
few,TRBJ1-2,-,TRBV12-3/TRBV12-4,CAIQPRETAYGYTF,TGTGCCATCCAGCCAAGGGAGACAGCCTATGGCTACACCTTC
few,TRBJ1-4,-,TRBV20-1,CSASLAATNEKLFF,TGCAGTGCTAGTCTGGCCGCAACTAATGAAAAACTGTTTTTT
-,TRBJ2-2,-,TRBV24-1,CATSDHQGELFF,TGTGCCACCAGTGACCACCAGGGGGAGCTGTTTTTT
many,TRBJ2-7,-,TRBV20-1,CSARSDIYEQYF,TGCAGTGCTAGAAGTGACATCTACGAGCAGTACTTC
few,TRBJ2-7,TRBD2,TRBV4-1,CASSQGKGGAYEQYF,TGCGCCAGCAGCCAAGGAAAGGGAGGGGCCTACGAGCAGTACTTC
many,TRBJ2-3,-,TRBV20-1,CSARSSTDTQYF,TGCAGTGCTAGATCTAGCACAGATACGCAGTATTTT
few,TRBJ2-3,TRBD2,TRBV4-3,CASSQDTSGGYTDTQYF,TGCGCCAGCAGCCAAGATACTAGCGGGGGTTACACAGATACGCAGTATTTT
many,TRBJ1-5,-,TRBV20-1,CSASLAENQPQHF,TGCAGTGCTAGCTTGGCAGAAAATCAGCCCCAGCATTTT
once,TRBJ1-3,-,TRBV7-9,CASSFAGEETGNTIYF,TGTGCCAGCAGTTTCGCGGGAGAAGAAACTGGAAACACCATATATTTT
-,TRBJ1-5,TRBD1,TRBV20-1,CSAPPIRGSNQPQHF,TGCAGTGCTCCCCCGATCAGGGGGAGCAATCAGCCCCAGCATTTT
once,TRBJ1-5,-,TRBV6-1,CASSEVSGGARQPQHF,TGTGCCAGCAGTGAAGTTTCGGGGGGCGCGAGGCAGCCCCAGCATTTT
-,TRBJ2-5,-,TRBV30,CACVRNPQETQYF,TGTGCCTGTGTAAGGAACCCTCAAGAGACCCAGTACTTC
-,TRBJ2-1,-,TRBV7-3,CASSFGRGNHNEQFF,TGTGCCAGCAGCTTTGGAAGGGGGAATCACAATGAGCAGTTCTTC
many,TRBJ1-4,-,TRBV7-2,CASRGIGPINEKLFF,TGTGCCAGCAGGGGGATCGGGCCCATCAATGAAAAACTGTTTTTT
many,TRBJ2-2,-,TRBV7-6,CASSHSTGELFF,TGTGCCAGCAGCCACAGCACCGGGGAGCTGTTTTTT
many,TRBJ2-3,TRBD2,TRBV20-1,CSASGGGGTDTQYF,TGCAGTGCTAGCGGTGGGGGGGGCACAGATACGCAGTATTTT